Shown below are 10 T cell receptor beta chains from a single sample sequenced in a study of blood T cell repertoires in COVID-19. The method was immunoSEQ multiplex PCR; TCRdb's version includes in-frame clones alone and lacks a portion of them. Of roughly 300,000 clones listed, roughly 90% are singletons. The sample taken for sequencing was PBMCs or T cells enriched from blood (not recorded which). The receptors were sampled from a woman in her 30s who had recovered from COVID-19.

The chain combines TRBV28 with TRBJ1-6; a weak D match, TRBD1 (5 bases). Germline V gene sequence: CDR1 MDHEN, CDR2 SYDVKM. The V end lost 2 bases, the J end lost 10 bases, and 12 bases lay between the germline ends. This CDR3 comprises 14 residues. CDR3 nucleotide sequence: TGTGCCAGCAGTTTAAGGCAGGGAGGCTCACCCCTCCACTTT. This sequence encodes CASSLRQGGSPLHF.

The chain links TRBV19 to TRBJ2-5; 8 nucleotides agree with TRBD1. The germline CDR1 and CDR2 sequences are LNHDA and SQIVND (reference sequence). The CDR3 totals 16 residues. The ends lost 3 bases at V and 10 bases at J; junction bases unmatched: 16. The CDR3 loop reads CASSIAALGQGLRQYF. CDR3 nucleotide sequence: TGTGCCAGTAGTATTGCCGCTCTCGGACAGGGCCTTCGCCAGTACTTC.

The V gene is TRBV20-1, the J gene TRBJ1-2, with D tentatively TRBD1 (6 bases). The length of the CDR3 is 13 residues. Germline V gene data show CDR1 as DFQATT and CDR2 as SNEGSKA (reference sequence). V lost 3 bases and J 7 bases, leaving 15 bases between the germline ends. CDR3 in amino acids: CSASNRESIGYTF. CDR3 DNA: TGCAGTGCTAGTAACAGGGAATCGATTGGCTACACCTTC.

The V gene is TRBV5-6, the J gene TRBJ1-2; perhaps TRBD1 as D (6 bases). The V gene lost 8 bases and the J gene lost 5 bases, with 25 bases spanning the gap. Germline values: CDR1 SGHDT, CDR2 YYEEEE. This CDR3 has 16 residues. CDR3 coding DNA: TGTGCCAGTCAGCCCCAACCAGGGCAGGGGTTATATGGCTACACCTTC. This translates into CASQPQPGQGLYGYTF.

The chain uses TRBV7-2 and TRBJ2-1; TRBD2 aligns across 12 bases. Per germline, CDR1 SGHTA and CDR2 FQGNSA. The CDR3 extends over 16 amino acids. With 2 bases clipped from V and 10 bases from J, the junction kept 9 bases outside the gene matches. CDR3 amino acids: CASSLLAGGLHNEQFF. The CDR3 bases are TGTGCCAGCAGCTTACTAGCGGGGGGGCTTCATAACGAGCAGTTCTTC.

This clone was recorded once. The chain combines TRBV19 with TRBJ1-5; no firm D call. The germline V gene has CDR1 LNHDA and CDR2 SQIVND (reference sequence). This CDR3 contains 15 residues. The germline V and J ends were trimmed by 6 bases and 0 bases, with 12 bases remaining between them. For the CDR3, the DNA is TGTGCCAGTAGGTCAGGATCGTTTAGCAATCAGCCCCAGCATTTT. Translating it yields CASRSGSFSNQPQHF.

The chain employs TRBV18 and TRBJ2-6, with TRBD2 as a possible D gene (6 bases). Per germline, CDR1 KGHSH and CDR2 LQKENI. The ends were cut back, 0 bases at V and 15 bases at J, with 9 bases in the middle. The CDR3 is 12 amino acids. CDR3 sequence: CASSPPGGALTF. Written as DNA, the CDR3 is TGTGCCAGCTCACCACCCGGGGGAGCCCTGACTTTC.

The chain is built from TRBV11-3 and TRBJ2-6; D gene uncertain. V was shortened by 4 bases and J by 0 bases, with 4 bases between the two germline ends. Per the germline V gene, CDR1 is SGHNT and CDR2 is YENEEA. The CDR3 is made up of 14 amino acids. The CDR3, as DNA: TGTGCCAGCAGCTCCAGCTCTGGGGCCAACGTCCTGACTTTC. Protein product: CASSSSSGANVLTF. Full variable domain (outside the CDR3, taken from reference TRBV11-3 and TRBJ2-6): EAGVVQSPRYKIIEKKQPVAFWCNPISGHNTLYWYLQNLGQGPELLIRYENEEAVDDSQLPKDRFSAERLKGVDSTLKIQPAELGDSAVYLCASSSSSGANVLTFGAGSRLTVL.

This clone was detected once. This chain uses TRBV7-2 with TRBJ2-7; TRBD1 aligns across 10 bases. Trimming cost V 0 bases and J 7 bases; bases outside gene matches: 12. The V gene's germline CDR1 is SGHTA and CDR2 FQGNSA. This CDR3 has 17 residues. The CDR3 loop is CASSLAGTGAVLREQYF. CDR3 bases: TGTGCCAGCAGCTTAGCCGGGACAGGGGCCGTTTTGAGGGAGCAGTACTTC.

A few counts support this clone. The chain links TRBV7-9 to TRBJ2-7; 9 bases fit TRBD1. CDR1 is SEHNR and CDR2 is FQNEAQ in the germline V gene (reference sequence). The CDR3 consists of 13 residues. V shed 4 bases, J shed 3 bases, and the junction held 1 base outside the gene matches. The CDR3: CASSWGQGYEQYF. CDR3 DNA: TGTGCCAGCAGCTGGGGACAGGGCTACGAGCAGTACTTC.